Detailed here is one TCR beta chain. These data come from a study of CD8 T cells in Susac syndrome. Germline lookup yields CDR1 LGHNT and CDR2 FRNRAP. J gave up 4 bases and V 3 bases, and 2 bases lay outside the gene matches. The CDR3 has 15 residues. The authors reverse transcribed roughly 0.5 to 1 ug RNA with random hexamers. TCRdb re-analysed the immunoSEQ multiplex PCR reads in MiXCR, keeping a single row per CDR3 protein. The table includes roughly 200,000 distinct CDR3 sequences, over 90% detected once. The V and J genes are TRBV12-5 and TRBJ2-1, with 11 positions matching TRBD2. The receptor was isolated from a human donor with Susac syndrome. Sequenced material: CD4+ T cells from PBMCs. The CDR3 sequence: CASGFRLAGYNEQFF. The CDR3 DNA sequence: TGTGCTAGTGGTTTTAGACTAGCGGGATACAATGAGCAGTTCTTC.